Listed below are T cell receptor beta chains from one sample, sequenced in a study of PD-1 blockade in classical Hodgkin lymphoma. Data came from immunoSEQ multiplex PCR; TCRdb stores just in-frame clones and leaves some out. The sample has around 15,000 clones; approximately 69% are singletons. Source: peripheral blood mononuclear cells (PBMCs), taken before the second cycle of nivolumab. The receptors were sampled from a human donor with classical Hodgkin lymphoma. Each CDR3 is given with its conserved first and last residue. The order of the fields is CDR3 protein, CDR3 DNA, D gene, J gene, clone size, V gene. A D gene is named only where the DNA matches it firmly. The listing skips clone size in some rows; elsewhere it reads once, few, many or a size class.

CASSWGGTGNEQFF	TGTGCCAGCAGCTGGGGCGGGACCGGTAATGAGCAGTTCTTC	NA	TRBJ2-1	NA	TRBV5-6
CASSEERDSNEQYF	TGCGCCAGCAGCGAAGAGAGGGATTCCAACGAGCAGTACTTC	NA	TRBJ2-7	NA	TRBV10-1
CASSPDETGKSPLHF	TGTGCCAGCTCACCAGACGAGACAGGGAAGTCACCCCTCCACTTT	TRBD1	TRBJ1-6	medium-sized	TRBV18
CASRRGTGENNEQFF	TGCGCCAGCCGCCGGGGGACAGGGGAGAACAATGAGCAGTTCTTC	TRBD1	TRBJ2-1	NA	TRBV5-1
CASSLGQGWSPLHF	TGTGCCAGCAGTTTGGGACAGGGGTGGTCACCCCTCCACTTT	TRBD1	TRBJ1-6	few	TRBV28
CASSLKAGYSYEQYF	TGTGCCAGCAGCTTGAAAGCGGGGTACTCCTACGAGCAGTACTTC	TRBD2	TRBJ2-7	few	TRBV5-4
CASSYRTFTDTQYF	TGTGCCAGCAGTTACAGAACTTTCACAGATACGCAGTATTTT	NA	TRBJ2-3	once	TRBV6-6
CASSVDPDYEQYF	TGTGCCAGCAGCGTAGACCCAGACTACGAGCAGTACTTC	NA	TRBJ2-7	once	TRBV9
CASSDPRGLSYGYTF	TGTGCCAGCAGTGACCCCAGGGGGCTTAGCTATGGCTACACCTTC	TRBD1	TRBJ1-2	few	TRBV25-1
CASSRGQGTYEQYF	TGCGCCAGCTCCCGGGGACAGGGAACCTACGAGCAGTACTTC	TRBD1	TRBJ2-7	NA	TRBV5-1
CASSQGLNEQYF	TGTGCCAGCAGCCAAGGGTTAAACGAGCAGTACTTC	NA	TRBJ2-7	NA	TRBV6-5
CASSPAGTSGTGSLYNEQFF	TGTGCCAGCAGCCCAGCCGGGACTAGCGGAACCGGGAGTCTGTACAATGAGCAGTTCTTC	TRBD2	TRBJ2-1	NA	TRBV7-8
CASSSWTGEYGYTF	TGTGCCAGCAGCTCGTGGACAGGGGAATATGGCTACACCTTC	TRBD1	TRBJ1-2	NA	TRBV7-9
CASSPGLAHTDTQYF	TGTGCCAGCAGTCCCGGACTAGCGCACACAGATACGCAGTATTTT	TRBD2	TRBJ2-3	few	TRBV28
CASSSGQGGGSTEAFF	TGTGCCAGTAGTAGCGGACAGGGGGGCGGGAGCACTGAAGCTTTCTTT	TRBD1	TRBJ1-1	NA	TRBV19
CASVREGRGAKNIQYF	TGTGCCAGCGTGAGGGAGGGCCGAGGGGCCAAAAACATTCAGTACTTC	TRBD2	TRBJ2-4	NA	TRBV7-9